A single sample is the source of the 27 T cell receptor beta chains below, sequenced in a study of cytomegalovirus exposure and HLA in healthy donors. Use of 60 Vbeta and 13 Jbeta primers characterized the PCR. Clones were read by immunoSEQ multiplex PCR, and TCRdb kept only the in-frame ones, dropping some. The repertoire holds approximately 120,000 clones, with 75% to 85% as singletons. Sample: PBMCs. These receptors were collected from a man aged 50-60 years in good health and CMV-seronegative.

The chain joins TRBV6-1 to TRBJ2-1, with TRBD1 identical over 7 bases. The CDR3 consists of 12 residues. The germline gives CDR1 MNHNS, CDR2 SASEGT. J gave up 12 bases and V 5 bases, and 7 bases lay outside the gene matches. Here the CDR3 DNA reads TGTGCCAGCAGTTCACCGGACAGGTTGCAGTTCTTC. Its translation is CASSSPDRLQFF.

The chain is built from TRBV5-1 and TRBJ2-7; D possibly corresponds to TRBD1 (5 bases). CDR1 is SGHRS, CDR2 YFSETQ, per germline. The CDR3 loop spans 14 amino acids. With 4 bases removed from V and 5 bases from J, the gap between germline ends came to 16 bases. The chain's CDR3 is CASSQLQDPHEQYF. As DNA, the CDR3 is TGCGCCAGCAGCCAATTACAGGATCCTCACGAGCAGTACTTC.

This chain joins TRBV11-3 and TRBJ2-2; 10 nucleotides align to TRBD2. Looked up from germline, CDR1 is SGHNT and CDR2 is YENEEA. Trimming cost V 5 bases and J 3 bases; bases outside gene matches: 15. The CDR3 loop spans 19 amino acids. CDR3 sequence: CASSKDLAGAEEDTGELFF. Written as DNA, the CDR3 is TGTGCCAGCAGCAAAGACCTAGCGGGGGCCGAGGAGGACACCGGGGAGCTGTTTTTT.

This clone was detected only a few times. The genes are TRBV19 and TRBJ1-5, with 7 positions matching TRBD1. In germline, CDR1 is LNHDA, CDR2 SQIVND (reference sequence). This CDR3 has 15 amino acids. The V gene end was trimmed by 5 bases and the J gene end by 2 bases; junction bases not matched to a gene: 6. The CDR3 is CASSPSGGGNQPQHF. CDR3 coding DNA: TGTGCCAGTAGTCCTTCAGGGGGTGGCAATCAGCCCCAGCATTTT.

The chain links TRBV6-1 to TRBJ1-1; TRBD1 matches 7 bases. After removal of 3 bases from V and 11 bases from J, the junction contained 9 bases not matched to a gene. The CDR3 extends over 13 amino acids. Germline-derived CDR1 and CDR2 are MNHNS and SASEGT. The CDR3 here is CASSDVFTGAAFF. The CDR3 DNA reads as TGTGCCAGCAGTGACGTGTTCACAGGGGCGGCTTTCTTT.

This clone was seen a few times. This chain joins TRBV6-1 and TRBJ1-4; maybe TRBD1 (6 bases). V lost 8 bases to trimming and J lost 0 bases, with 13 bases between them. The CDR3 runs to 15 residues. Germline V gene sequence: CDR1 MNHNS, CDR2 SASEGT. DNA for the CDR3: TGTGCCAGCGCCCTCGGGACAACAACTAATGAAAAACTGTTTTTT. It specifies CASALGTTTNEKLFF.

The V call is TRBV9, the J call TRBJ2-5; TRBD2 is a possible D gene (7 bases). V was pared by 4 bases and J by 1 base, with 14 bases between. CDR1 is SGDLS, CDR2 YYNGEE, per germline. The CDR3 covers 15 residues. CDR3 amino acids: CASSIRGGIQETQYF. The CDR3 DNA reads TGTGCCAGCAGCATTAGGGGGGGGATCCAAGAGACCCAGTACTTC.

Of note for this clone: An end of the junction differs from the germline gene, which may be a read error. Other DNA sequences within the sample encode an identical CDR3. The V gene is TRBV9, the J gene TRBJ1-2, with a tentative D call TRBD1 (6 bases). The CDR3 is 15 residues long. Per germline, CDR1 SGDLS and CDR2 YYNGEE. The CDR3 is CASSEGTIPNYGYTF. CDR3 coding DNA: TGCGCCAGCAGCGAGGGGACAATTCCTAACTATGGCTACACCTTC.

This clone was counted only a few times. This chain uses TRBV10-1 with TRBJ2-5; 10 bases line up with TRBD2. Losses at the gene ends were 8 bases for V and 5 bases for J; bases not matched to a gene: 11. The CDR3 consists of 15 residues. The V gene's germline CDR1 is WNHNN and CDR2 SYGVQD (reference sequence). CDR3 in DNA: TGCGCCAGCCCCCCCCTAGCGGGGGAGAGGGAGACCCAGTACTTC. Amino acid sequence: CASPPLAGERETQYF.

The V call is TRBV4-2, the J call TRBJ2-5; a weak D match, TRBD1 (7 bases). Per the germline V gene, CDR1 is LGHNA and CDR2 is YNFKEQ. Trimming left V 0 bases short and J 1 base short, with 21 bases between. This CDR3 is 19 amino acids long. The CDR3: CASSQEQGGSPRSQETQYF. CDR3 coding DNA: TGTGCCAGCAGCCAAGAGCAGGGGGGCTCCCCTCGCTCCCAAGAGACCCAGTACTTC.

This chain connects TRBV19 to TRBJ1-5, with D maybe TRBD1 (6 bases). With 8 bases removed from V and 7 bases from J, the gap between germline ends came to 15 bases. Germline values: CDR1 LNHDA, CDR2 SQIVND (reference sequence). This CDR3 has 13 amino acids. The CDR3 nucleotides are TGTGCCAGTTCGAGGGGGGGCGTACAGCCCCAGCATTTT. Translating it yields CASSRGGVQPQHF.

Here the CDR3 DNA reads TGTGCCAGCAGCTTATTGGCGGGGTCCTACGAGCAGTACGTC. The encoded protein is CASSLLAGSYEQYV. J is TRBJ2-7 and V is TRBV7-2; TRBD2 is a possible D gene (6 bases). Trimming stripped 2 bases from V and 1 base from J, with 9 bases between. The CDR3 has 14 residues. CDR1 is SGHTA and CDR2 is FQGNSA in the germline V gene.

This chain connects TRBV25-1 to TRBJ1-2; a weak D match, TRBD1 (5 bases). CDR3 length: 14 amino acids. Germline assignment: CDR1 MGHDK and CDR2 SYGVNS. Between the trimmed V and J ends, which lost 0 bases and 2 bases, there was a span of 7 bases. CDR3 amino acids: CASSEYRGNYGYTF. The CDR3 DNA is TGTGCCAGCAGTGAATATCGGGGGAACTATGGCTACACCTTC.

This rearrangement joins TRBV5-1 to TRBJ2-1; 12 bases fit TRBD2. With 4 bases clipped from V and 8 bases from J, the junction kept 7 bases outside the gene matches. The germline V gene encodes CDR1 SGHRS and CDR2 YFSETQ. The CDR3 is 15 amino acids. CDR3 in DNA: TGCGCCAGCAGCACCCTAGCGGGGGGGCAGTATGAGCAGTTCTTC. Translated, it gives CASSTLAGGQYEQFF.

The chain employs TRBV5-4 and TRBJ1-1; TRBD1 matches at 7 bases. The V gene's germline CDR1 is SGHNT and CDR2 YYREEE (reference sequence). The CDR3 loop spans 16 amino acids. V trimming: 4 bases; J trimming: 0 bases; junction bases outside the gene matches: 9. CDR3 residues: CASSTRTGPMNTEAFF. For the CDR3, the DNA is TGTGCCAGCAGCACCAGGACAGGTCCCATGAACACTGAAGCTTTCTTT.

The table lists this clone with a count of one. The genes are TRBV2 and TRBJ2-3, with TRBD2 matching 7 bases. The CDR3 covers 15 residues. Trimming cost V 6 bases and J 0 bases; bases outside gene matches: 6. Germline CDR1 is SNHLY and CDR2 is FYNNEI. The CDR3 here is CASRISGASTDTQYF. DNA of the CDR3: TGTGCCAGCAGGATCAGCGGGGCTAGCACAGATACGCAGTATTTT. The full variable domain, rest sourced from reference TRBV2 and TRBJ2-3, is EPEVTQTPSHQVTQMGQEVILRCVPISNHLYFYWYRQILGQKVEFLVSFYNNEISEKSEIFDDQFSVERPDGSNFTLKIRSTKLEDSAMYFCASRISGASTDTQYFGPGTRLTVL.

The chain employs TRBV11-3 and TRBJ1-1; TRBD1 might be the D (5 bases). Germline V gene data show CDR1 as SGHNT and CDR2 as YENEEA. This CDR3 is 14 amino acids long. V was shortened by 5 bases and J by 1 base, with 11 bases between the two germline ends. CDR3 DNA sequence: TGTGCCAGCAGCGTTGGGGGGGGGAACACTGAAGCTTTCTTT. Its translation: CASSVGGGNTEAFF.

The gene calls are TRBV18 and TRBJ2-2, with unresolved D. There are 14 residues in the CDR3. V lost 3 bases and J lost 0, with 5 bases in between. Germline V CDR1 and CDR2: KGHSH, LQKENI. CDR3 protein: CASSPKPNTGELFF. The CDR3 region has the DNA TGTGCCAGCTCACCCAAGCCGAACACCGGGGAGCTGTTTTTT.

The chain links TRBV4-3 to TRBJ2-5; 13 positions match TRBD2. J was trimmed by 5 bases and V by 0 bases; bases with no gene match: 6. Per germline, CDR1 LGHNA and CDR2 YSLEER. This CDR3 is 17 amino acids long. The CDR3 DNA is TGCGCCAGCAGCCAAGACATCGGGACTAGCGGGGAGGAGACCCAGTACTTC. It codes for CASSQDIGTSGEETQYF.

Comments on this clone: The junction does not match germline at one end; this may be a read error. The rearrangement joins TRBV10-3 to TRBJ2-7; 10 bases match TRBD1. The CDR3 loop spans 16 amino acids. Germline V CDR1 and CDR2: ENHRY, SYGVKD. The CDR3 DNA is TGTGCCACCAGTGATCCTGGGGGACAGGGGACGTACGAGCAGTACTTC. This gives the protein CATSDPGGQGTYEQYF.

The CDR3, as DNA: TGTGCCAGTAGTTATTTCTCGTTAAATGAGCAGTTCTTC. It yields the protein CASSYFSLNEQFF. The chain carries TRBV19 and TRBJ2-1; no reliable D call. The CDR3 is 13 amino acids. Germline V gene lookup returns CDR1 LNHDA and CDR2 SQIVND (reference sequence). V lost 5 bases and J lost 7, with 12 bases in between.

The genes are TRBV7-2 and TRBJ1-5; possibly TRBD1 for D (5 bases). Trimming took off 3 bases at V and 0 bases at J, with 12 bases between the two ends. Germline V lookup: CDR1 SGHTA, CDR2 FQGNSA. This CDR3 spans 16 amino acids. The CDR3 nucleotides read TGTGCCAGCAGCTTTCTCAGGGTATGTAGCAATCAGCCCCAGCATTTT. It translates to CASSFLRVCSNQPQHF.

This clone was observed a few times. V usage is TRBV6-1 and J usage is TRBJ2-7; 9 nucleotides agree with TRBD1. Germline-derived CDR1 and CDR2 are MNHNS and SASEGT. V was pared by 4 bases and J by 4 bases, with 5 bases of the junction left unmatched. The CDR3 runs to 14 residues. The CDR3 DNA reads TGTGCCAGCAGTGTAGGGACAGGGTCGTACGAGCAGTACGTC. Its protein is CASSVGTGSYEQYV.

This chain connects TRBV5-1 to TRBJ1-4; D possibly corresponds to TRBD1 (6 bases). The CDR3 is made up of 12 amino acids. V dropped 8 bases and J dropped 8 bases, with 13 bases sitting between them. Germline V gene data show CDR1 as SGHRS and CDR2 as YFSETQ. In DNA form, the CDR3 reads TGCGCCAGTGGGCAGGGGAGAGAAAAACTGTTTTTT. Amino acids: CASGQGREKLFF.

A note on this clone: At one end, the junction sequence differs from germline, possibly due to a read error. The chain uses TRBV11-2 and TRBJ2-5; D remains unclear. Per germline, CDR1 SGHAT and CDR2 FQNNGV. This CDR3 comprises 13 residues. This CDR3 reads CASSLVQQETQYF. In DNA form, the CDR3 reads TGTGCCAGCAGTTTAGTCCAGCAAGAGACCCAGTACTTC.

This clone appeared a single time. The rearrangement joins TRBV6-1 to TRBJ1-2; 7 nucleotides align to TRBD1. The CDR3 covers 12 residues. The junction had 2 bases not matched to a gene; V was cut back by 3 bases and J by 7 bases. Looked up from germline, CDR1 is MNHNS and CDR2 is SASEGT. The CDR3 DNA reads TGTGCCAGCAGTGAGTCAGGGGGTGGCTACACCTTC. Amino acids: CASSESGGGYTF.

The chain carries TRBV7-8 and TRBJ2-7, with TRBD2 as a possible D gene (5 bases). The germline gives CDR1 SGHVS, CDR2 FQNEAQ. This CDR3 contains 11 residues. Trimming removed 2 bases from V and 7 bases from J, with 6 bases in between. CDR3 sequence reads: CASSLKREQYF. The CDR3 bases are TGTGCCAGCAGCTTAAAGCGGGAGCAGTACTTC.